Detailed here is one T cell receptor (beta chain). The sample is drawn from a study of blood T cells in healthy people across ages. The CDR3 consists of 18 residues. Trimming removed 2 bases from V and 9 bases from J; junction bases left unmatched: 17. The use of a sample-barcoded 5' primer and a J-beta primer mix characterized a second PCR of roughly 7 to 12 cycles. TCRdb reanalysed the 5' RACE reads using MiXCR and keeps one entry per CDR3 protein. The sample shows under 2,000,000 distinct CDR3 sequences, approximately 50% of them seen only once. V is TRBV12-3 or TRBV12-4 and J is TRBJ2-1, with 9 bases fitting TRBD1. The sequenced sample consisted of blood. The sequence was collected from a middle-aged woman in good health. For the CDR3, the DNA is TGTGCCAGCAGTTTATCGCTGCCCCTCGGGACAGGGTTGAGTGAGCAGTTCTTC. Its protein is CASSLSLPLGTGLSEQFF.